The 27 T cell receptor beta chains below were found in one sample sequenced in a study of T cells after posttransplantation cyclophosphamide. The repertoire was sequenced with immunoSEQ multiplex PCR; TCRdb's copy has only in-frame clones and lacks some. The sample consists of about 52,000 clones, under 95% of them appearing once. Sequenced: PBMCs. The receptor set was obtained from a woman aged 30 to 39 in good health and a related stem cell transplant donor.

The chain uses TRBV5-4 and TRBJ1-6; D gene unclear. CDR1 is SGHNT and CDR2 is YYREEE in the germline V gene (reference sequence). V lost 5 bases, J lost 7 bases, and 7 bases lay in between. The CDR3 totals 12 residues. The CDR3 here is CASSLSNSPLHF. The CDR3 nucleotides read TGTGCCAGCAGTCTCTCGAATTCACCCCTCCACTTT.

V is TRBV29-1 and J is TRBJ2-7; D gene unclear. This CDR3 has 12 amino acids. The V gene's germline CDR1 is SQVTM and CDR2 ANQGSEA. V was cut by 2 bases and J by 1 base, with 6 bases left in between. The CDR3, as DNA: TGCAGCGTTGAACAGAATTCCTACGAGCAGTACTTC. Residues: CSVEQNSYEQYF.

The rearrangement uses TRBV2 and TRBJ2-3; TRBD2 matches 7 bases. V lost 5 bases to trimming and J lost 6 bases; unmatched junction nucleotides: 20. The CDR3 sequence is 18 residues long. CDR1 is SNHLY and CDR2 is FYNNEI in the germline V gene. The CDR3, as DNA: TGTGCCAGCAGTTTCTGGGCGGAAGCGGGGCTTCGAGGGGATACGCAGTATTTT. It encodes CASSFWAEAGLRGDTQYF. Using reference TRBV2 and TRBJ2-3 for the parts outside the CDR3, the full variable domain is EPEVTQTPSHQVTQMGQEVILRCVPISNHLYFYWYRQILGQKVEFLVSFYNNEISEKSEIFDDQFSVERPDGSNFTLKIRSTKLEDSAMYFCASSFWAEAGLRGDTQYFGPGTRLTVL.

The chain has TRBV7-9 and TRBJ2-2; D remains ambiguous. Germline V gives CDR1 SEHNR, CDR2 FQNEAQ (reference sequence). The CDR3 runs 13 residues. Trimming took 5 bases from V and 2 from J, leaving 6 bases between them. The CDR3 DNA follows: TGTGCCAGCAGCCTGACAAACACCGGGGAGCTGTTTTTT. This encodes CASSLTNTGELFF.

This clone showed up just a few times. CDR3 coding DNA: TGTGCCAGCAGTGAAACCGGGACAGGGTCGGGTGGAGCTTTCTTT. It specifies CASSETGTGSGGAFF. V is TRBV6-1 and J is TRBJ1-1; 9 nucleotides match TRBD1. Trimming at V came to 2 bases and at J to 10 bases, leaving 11 bases not matched to a gene. Germline values: CDR1 MNHNS, CDR2 SASEGT. The CDR3 is made up of 15 amino acids.

This clone was counted once. V usage is TRBV28 and J usage is TRBJ2-7, with 7 bases matching TRBD1. Germline assignment: CDR1 MDHEN and CDR2 SYDVKM. This CDR3 is built from 15 residues. Trimming at V came to 6 bases and at J to 6 bases, leaving 14 bases not matched to a gene. The CDR3 DNA reads TGTGCCAGCAGGTTGGACGGACAGGCATTTGTCGAGCAGTACTTC. Its translation: CASRLDGQAFVEQYF. Filled out from reference TRBV28 and TRBJ2-7, the complete variable domain reads DVKVTQSSRYLVKRTGEKVFLECVQDMDHENMFWYRQDPGLGLRLIYFSYDVKMKEKGDIPEGYSVSREKKERFSLILESASTNQTSMYLCASRLDGQAFVEQYFGPGTRLTVT.

This chain connects TRBV9 to TRBJ2-2, with TRBD1 matching over 7 bases. V lost 4 bases and J lost 5; bases outside the gene matches: 11. CDR1 and CDR2 from the germline V gene are SGDLS and YYNGEE. The CDR3 length is 16 residues. The DNA of the CDR3 is TGTGCCAGCAGCTCCATGGGGACAGTAGGGACCGGGGAGCTGTTTTTT. This sequence encodes CASSSMGTVGTGELFF.

This chain uses TRBV7-2 with TRBJ1-5; D is uncertain. The CDR3 runs 14 residues. The V end was cut by 3 bases, the J end by 3 bases, with 9 bases between. Germline lookup yields CDR1 SGHTA and CDR2 FQGNSA. In DNA form, the CDR3 reads TGTGCCAGCAGCTTCCAGTGGTCCAATCAGCCCCAGCATTTT. Its protein product is CASSFQWSNQPQHF. Full variable domain (outside the CDR3, taken from reference TRBV7-2 and TRBJ1-5): GAGVSQSPSNKVTEKGKDVELRCDPISGHTALYWYRQSLGQGLEFLIYFQGNSAPDKSGLPSDRFSAERTGGSVSTLTIQRTQQEDSAVYLCASSFQWSNQPQHFGDGTRLSIL.

V usage is TRBV10-3 and J usage is TRBJ1-1; 7 bases fit TRBD1. This CDR3 has 14 residues. V lost 4 bases to trimming and J lost 1 base; unmatched junction nucleotides: 3. Looked up from germline, CDR1 is ENHRY and CDR2 is SYGVKD. In DNA form, the CDR3 reads TGTGCCATCAGTGGGGGACAGAAGAACACTGAAGCTTTCTTT. Protein sequence: CAISGGQKNTEAFF.

The chain links TRBV12-5 to TRBJ2-6, with a tentative D call TRBD1 (5 bases). V lost 0 bases and J 4 bases, leaving 13 bases between the germline ends. The CDR3 length is 17 residues. The germline V gene has CDR1 LGHNT and CDR2 FRNRAP. CDR3: CASGLVPRGSGANVLTF. CDR3 bases: TGTGCTAGTGGTTTGGTACCAAGGGGATCCGGGGCCAACGTCCTGACTTTC.

The CDR3 is CASRRGGGASETQYF. Here the CDR3 DNA reads TGTGCCAGCAGGAGGGGCGGGGGGGCATCGGAGACCCAGTACTTC. The chain recombines TRBV2 with TRBJ2-5; the match to TRBD2 covers 9 bases. This CDR3 contains 15 residues. With V trimmed by 6 bases and J by 5 bases, 10 bases remained unmatched. The germline gives CDR1 SNHLY, CDR2 FYNNEI. The whole variable domain, filled in from reference TRBV2 and TRBJ2-5, reads EPEVTQTPSHQVTQMGQEVILRCVPISNHLYFYWYRQILGQKVEFLVSFYNNEISEKSEIFDDQFSVERPDGSNFTLKIRSTKLEDSAMYFCASRRGGGASETQYFGPGTRLLVL.

The V and J genes are TRBV14 and TRBJ1-2; 7 positions match TRBD1. In germline, CDR1 is SGHDN, CDR2 FVKESK. The CDR3 is 14 residues long. J lost 6 bases, V lost 0 bases, and 4 bases had no gene match. CDR3 amino acids: CASSQDSTGNGYTF. The CDR3 DNA sequence: TGTGCCAGCAGCCAAGACTCGACAGGGAATGGCTACACCTTC.

The gene calls are TRBV2 and TRBJ2-5; 11 bases fit TRBD2. The V segment lost 2 bases and the J segment 4 bases; nucleotides outside the gene matches: 3. This CDR3 has 15 residues. Germline V gene data show CDR1 as SNHLY and CDR2 as FYNNEI. The CDR3 sequence: CASSESSGRPETQYF. The DNA of the CDR3 is TGTGCCAGCAGTGAATCTAGCGGGAGGCCAGAGACCCAGTACTTC.

J is TRBJ2-3 and V is TRBV9; 8 positions agree with TRBD2. CDR1 is SGDLS, CDR2 YYNGEE, per germline. This CDR3 has 16 residues. The V segment lost 3 bases and the J segment 4 bases; nucleotides outside the gene matches: 10. The CDR3 sequence is CASSGLLAGKADTQYF. CDR3 nucleotides: TGTGCCAGCAGCGGCCTCTTAGCGGGAAAGGCAGATACGCAGTATTTT. The full variable domain, with the rest looked up from reference TRBV9 and TRBJ2-3, is DSGVTQTPKHLITATGQRVTLRCSPRSGDLSVYWYQQSLDQGLQFLIQYYNGEERAKGNILERFSAQQFPDLHSELNLSSLELGDSALYFCASSGLLAGKADTQYFGPGTRLTVL.

This clone has a handful of counts. The V and J genes are TRBV7-9 and TRBJ1-2; D is ambiguous. This CDR3 is 13 amino acids long. CDR1 and CDR2 (germline): SEHNR, FQNEAQ (reference sequence). Trimming left V 1 base short and J 7 bases short, with 10 bases between. The CDR3 region is CASSLDLLSGYTF. The CDR3 DNA reads TGTGCCAGCAGCTTAGATCTTCTATCTGGCTACACCTTC.

CDR3 amino acids: CASRKPQGNTEAFF. CDR3 DNA: TGTGCCAGTAGGAAACCACAGGGGAACACTGAAGCTTTCTTT. V gene TRBV19 combines with J gene TRBJ1-1; TRBD1 is a possible D gene (6 bases). The CDR3 covers 14 residues. Trimming shortened V by 6 bases and J by 1 base, and 12 bases separated the two germline ends. CDR1 and CDR2 from the germline V gene are LNHDA and SQIVND (reference sequence).

The rearrangement joins TRBV19 to TRBJ2-2; a weak D match, TRBD1 (5 bases). This CDR3 has 15 amino acids. V was trimmed by 3 bases and J by 2 bases, leaving 10 bases between them. Germline loops: CDR1 LNHDA, CDR2 SQIVND (reference sequence). The CDR3 here is CASSISRANTGELFF. CDR3 sequence (DNA): TGTGCCAGTAGTATCTCCAGGGCTAACACCGGGGAGCTGTTTTTT.

The CDR3 DNA reads TGTGCCACCGCTCGGGACAGGGACTATAATTCACCCCTCCACTTT. This gives the protein CATARDRDYNSPLHF. This chain joins TRBV10-3 and TRBJ1-6, with 9 bases fitting TRBD1. The J segment lost 3 bases and the V segment lost 10 bases, leaving 7 bases of the junction unmatched. The germline gives CDR1 ENHRY, CDR2 SYGVKD. CDR3 length: 15 residues.

This chain joins TRBV7-9 and TRBJ1-1, with D uncertain. The CDR3 loop spans 14 amino acids. Trimming shortened V by 2 bases and J by 1 base, and 8 bases separated the two germline ends. Germline V gene lookup returns CDR1 SEHNR and CDR2 FQNEAQ (reference sequence). The CDR3 DNA reads TGTGCCAGCAGCTTATTGAACAGGAACACTGAAGCTTTCTTT. Translated, it gives CASSLLNRNTEAFF.

This rearrangement joins TRBV6-6 to TRBJ2-7, with 9 bases fitting TRBD2. J was trimmed by 2 bases and V by 6 bases; bases with no gene match: 8. This CDR3 is built from 15 residues. CDR1 is MNHNY, CDR2 SVGAGI, per germline (reference sequence). The CDR3, as DNA: TGTGCCAGCAGAGGGAGCGGGGGGCCACCCTACGAGCAGTACTTC. Its translation: CASRGSGGPPYEQYF.

This clone was observed a handful of times. The chain combines TRBV19 with TRBJ1-3; D remains ambiguous. CDR1 LNHDA and CDR2 SQIVND come from the germline V gene (reference sequence). There are 14 residues in the CDR3. With 3 bases removed from V and 0 bases from J, the gap between germline ends came to 6 bases. The CDR3 reads CASSIFGSGNTIYF. CDR3 nucleotides: TGTGCCAGTAGTATTTTCGGCTCTGGAAACACCATATATTTT.

This chain connects TRBV10-3 to TRBJ1-3; weak D call: TRBD1 (6 bases). V lost 8 bases, J lost 3 bases, and 14 bases lay in between. Germline lookup yields CDR1 ENHRY and CDR2 SYGVKD. The CDR3 loop spans 14 amino acids. The CDR3 DNA follows: TGTGCCATCCTCGACAGACAGGATGGAAACACCATATATTTT. Its protein is CAILDRQDGNTIYF.

The chain uses TRBV4-3 and TRBJ1-1; D is undetermined. Looked up from germline, CDR1 is LGHNA and CDR2 is YSLEER. There are 15 residues in the CDR3. With 6 bases removed from V and 5 bases from J, the gap between germline ends came to 19 bases. The CDR3 region has the DNA TGCGCCAGCAGTCAGGTTTGGAATGGGGAGACTGAAGCTTTCTTT. Encoded protein: CASSQVWNGETEAFF.

J is TRBJ1-4 and V is TRBV15; TRBD1 might be the D (6 bases). CDR3 size: 15 residues. Germline lookup yields CDR1 LNHNV and CDR2 YYDKDF (reference sequence). V dropped 1 base and J dropped 5 bases, with 11 bases sitting between them. Written as DNA, the CDR3 is TGTGCCACCAGCAGAGGACAGGTCACGAATGAAAAACTGTTTTTT. Amino acids: CATSRGQVTNEKLFF.

The CDR3 protein is CAISEAGGLLDTQYF. CDR3 in DNA: TGTGCCATCAGTGAAGCGGGGGGGCTTTTAGATACGCAGTATTTT. The rearrangement joins TRBV10-3 to TRBJ2-3; TRBD2 agrees at 10 bases. The J segment lost 5 bases and the V segment lost 3 bases, leaving 5 bases of the junction unmatched. CDR1 and CDR2 (germline): ENHRY, SYGVKD. This CDR3 has 15 residues.

The genes are TRBV11-2 and TRBJ1-1; unclear D gene. Trimming pared 3 bases from V and 8 bases from J, leaving 13 bases between. Germline-derived CDR1 and CDR2 are SGHAT and FQNNGV. CDR3 length equals 13 residues. In nucleotides, the CDR3 is TGTGCCAGCAGCTTTAGTTTAGATCAAGAAGCTTTCTTT. Amino acids: CASSFSLDQEAFF.

The chain carries TRBV6-5 and TRBJ2-7; 12 bases are a match to TRBD2. The germline V gene has CDR1 MNHEY and CDR2 SVGAGI. The CDR3 is made up of 14 amino acids. Unmatched junction bases numbered 3, after V lost 6 bases and J lost 3 bases. CDR3 nucleotide sequence: TGTGCCAGCAGCGGACTAGCGGGGATCTACGAGCAGTACTTC. Amino acids: CASSGLAGIYEQYF.